This T cell receptor (beta chain) was identified during a study of cytomegalovirus exposure and HLA in healthy donors. Overall study results and limits: Versus the roughly 690-donor mean, an Asian-associated ancestry cluster reportedly showed fewer N-insertions in a later analysis. Altogether, about 160 TCR beta chains were recorded as cytomegalovirus-associated.

Primers: 60 Vbeta forward and 13 Jbeta reverse. The data were produced by immunoSEQ multiplex PCR, yet TCRdb's version contains in-frame clones alone and is incomplete. Of about 220,000 clones listed, 82% were seen once; the top ten hold 5% to 6%. Concerning this clone: Its target is unknown.

The CDR3 length is 15 residues. The junction had 8 bases not matched to a gene; V was cut back by 4 bases and J by 6 bases. Germline assignment: CDR1 SGHNT and CDR2 YYREEE (reference sequence). The V gene is TRBV5-4, the J gene TRBJ1-5, with TRBD1 matching 9 bases. The TCR originated in a woman in her thirties or forties in good health and CMV-seropositive. The sequenced sample consisted of PBMCs. CDR3 nucleotide sequence: TGTGCCAGCAGCCAGGACAGGGGATTTGGTCAGCCCCAGCATTTT. This sequence encodes CASSQDRGFGQPQHF.